The 3 T cell receptor beta chains below all came from one sample that was sequenced in a study of blood T cell repertoires in COVID-19. Assay used: immunoSEQ multiplex PCR; TCRdb lists only in-frame clones, some missing. The table has around 100,000 clones, roughly 90% seen once. Material for sequencing was peripheral blood. All receptors come from a man between 25 and 39 years old in a cohort sampled during active COVID-19.

The chain couples TRBV10-3 to TRBJ2-3, with 7 bases identical to TRBD2. The CDR3 sequence is 16 residues long. J lost 0 bases, V lost 8 bases, and 11 bases had no gene match. Looked up from germline, CDR1 is ENHRY and CDR2 is SYGVKD. The CDR3 region has the DNA TGTGCCATCTCTGGGGGGAGCGGGGTTAGCACAGATACGCAGTATTTT. Protein sequence: CAISGGSGVSTDTQYF.

The rearrangement uses TRBV5-6 and TRBJ2-2, with TRBD1 as a possible D gene (5 bases). This CDR3 spans 13 amino acids. V was pared by 4 bases and J by 7 bases, with 11 bases between. The germline V gene encodes CDR1 SGHDT and CDR2 YYEEEE. The CDR3 DNA sequence: TGTGCCAGCAGCGCGGACATTAGCGGGGAGCTGTTTTTT. Its translation: CASSADISGELFF.

The chain combines TRBV24-1 with TRBJ1-5; 8 bases align to TRBD1. Germline CDR1 KGHDR, CDR2 SFDVKD. J lost 2 bases, V lost 3 bases, and 5 bases had no gene match. The CDR3 is 16 residues long. CDR3 in DNA: TGTGCCACCAGTGATGGACAGGGTATTGGCAATCAGCCCCAGCATTTT. The encoded protein is CATSDGQGIGNQPQHF.